This T cell receptor beta chain was documented in a study of blood T cells in healthy people across ages. Study-wide points: Naive and antigen-experienced cells could not be conclusively compared, given unsorted PBMCs.

At least ten counts were recorded for this clonotype. Its antigen is undetermined. Germline-derived CDR1 and CDR2 are GTSNPN and SVGIG (reference sequence). Unmatched junction bases numbered 13, after V lost 2 bases and J lost 7 bases. The CDR3 is 16 residues long. For the second PCR, which ran for about 7 to 12 cycles, a sample-barcoded 5' primer and a J-beta primer mix were used. TCRdb re-derived calls from the 5' RACE reads in MiXCR, one entry per CDR3 protein. The sample carries 790,000 or so distinct CDR3 sequences, about 45% recorded once. This chain uses TRBV30 with TRBJ2-3, with 9 bases matching TRBD2. The source of this sequence is an elderly man in good health. Specimen: blood. CDR3 sequence reads: CAWSPRVAGDKNTQYF. CDR3 DNA sequence: TGTGCCTGGAGTCCTCGGGTAGCGGGAGACAAAAATACGCAGTATTTT.